These 28 T cell receptor beta chains came from one sample sequenced in a study of blood T cell repertoires in COVID-19. Some clones are missing from TCRdb's copy, which holds only in-frame ones; the method was immunoSEQ multiplex PCR. This sample has roughly 220,000 clones, with roughly 80% found just once. Sequenced input: peripheral blood. The receptors were sampled from a woman aged 60-75 years who had recovered from COVID-19.

This chain links TRBV6-5 with TRBJ2-5; D gene ambiguous. The V gene lost 4 bases and the J gene lost 5 bases, with 8 bases spanning the gap. Germline CDR1 and CDR2: MNHEY and SVGAGI. CDR3 length equals 12 residues. The CDR3 DNA sequence: TGTGCCAGCAGTTCGAGTCTGGAGACCCAGTACTTC. Its protein product is CASSSSLETQYF.

This clone showed up just a few times. The chain carries TRBV12-3 or TRBV12-4 and TRBJ2-5, with unresolved D. The CDR3 has 13 amino acids. The V and J ends lost 5 bases and 0 bases respectively, with 7 bases between them. CDR3 DNA sequence: TGTGCCAGCAGTCCAGCGTACCAAGAGACCCAGTACTTC. Translated: CASSPAYQETQYF.

In its sample, this clone was seen a few times. The chain's CDR3 is CASSRRTGTDTQYF. The CDR3 nucleotides are TGCGCCAGCAGCCGACGGACAGGAACAGATACGCAGTATTTT. The genes are TRBV4-1 and TRBJ2-3; 7 bases fit TRBD1. This CDR3 comprises 14 residues. After removal of 4 bases from V and 3 bases from J, the junction contained 4 bases not matched to a gene. The germline V gene encodes CDR1 MGHRA and CDR2 YSYEKL.

The J gene is TRBJ2-3, the V gene TRBV7-2; 10 bases agree with TRBD2. CDR1 is SGHTA, CDR2 FQGNSA, per germline. This CDR3 spans 16 amino acids. The V gene end was trimmed by 1 base and the J gene end by 6 bases; junction bases not matched to a gene: 7. The CDR3 sequence: CASSLGASGGWDTQYF. The CDR3 DNA follows: TGTGCCAGCAGCTTAGGGGCTAGCGGGGGATGGGATACGCAGTATTTT.

J is TRBJ2-2 and V is TRBV10-3; a weak D match, TRBD2 (6 bases). Germline CDR1 and CDR2: ENHRY and SYGVKD. V was pared by 11 bases and J by 6 bases, with 7 bases between. This CDR3 has 10 amino acids. The CDR3 loop is CAAGSGELFF. The CDR3 region has the DNA TGTGCCGCGGGATCCGGGGAGCTGTTTTTT.

The V and J genes are TRBV4-1 and TRBJ1-3, with D possibly being TRBD1 (5 bases). The CDR3 is made up of 16 amino acids. V shed 1 base and J shed 1 base, with 11 bases lying between them. The germline CDR1 and CDR2 sequences are MGHRA and YSYEKL. DNA of the CDR3: TGCGCCAGCAGCCAAGGCAGGGAATTATCTGGAAACACCATATATTTT. Translation gives CASSQGRELSGNTIYF.

The gene calls are TRBV5-1 and TRBJ2-5; a possible D gene is TRBD2 (5 bases). Per the germline V gene, CDR1 is SGHRS and CDR2 is YFSETQ. This CDR3 is built from 17 residues. V lost 4 bases to trimming and J lost 0 bases, with 19 bases between them. The CDR3 DNA reads as TGCGCCAGCAGCCCCAGTCTTGAGCGGCAGTACCAAGAGACCCAGTACTTC. As protein: CASSPSLERQYQETQYF.

This chain connects TRBV27 to TRBJ2-7; 9 positions agree with TRBD1. Germline CDR1 MNHEY, CDR2 SMNVEV (reference sequence). V shed 3 bases, J shed 0 bases, and the junction held 3 bases outside the gene matches. There are 15 residues in the CDR3. In DNA form, the CDR3 reads TGTGCCAGCAGTTTGGGGACAGGGTCCTCCTACGAGCAGTACTTC. Translation: CASSLGTGSSYEQYF.

V usage is TRBV9 and J usage is TRBJ1-1, with 9 bases matching TRBD1. CDR1 and CDR2 (germline): SGDLS, YYNGEE. V trimming: 6 bases; J trimming: 0 bases; junction bases outside the gene matches: 3. This CDR3 is built from 14 residues. The DNA for the CDR3 is TGTGCCAGCAAGGGGACAGGGATGAACACTGAAGCTTTCTTT. This translates into CASKGTGMNTEAFF.

This rearrangement joins TRBV11-2 to TRBJ1-1, with D maybe TRBD1 (5 bases). The CDR3 has 15 amino acids. Germline CDR1 reads SGHAT; CDR2 reads FQNNGV. Trimming removed 3 bases from V and 4 bases from J, with 15 bases in between. The CDR3 loop is CASSLDLDMPTEAFF. As DNA, the CDR3 is TGTGCCAGCAGCTTGGATTTGGACATGCCCACTGAAGCTTTCTTT.

The rearrangement links TRBV7-8 to TRBJ2-7, with a weak D call TRBD2 (6 bases). The CDR3 has 13 amino acids. The germline V gene has CDR1 SGHVS and CDR2 FQNEAQ. V lost 3 bases and J 3 bases, leaving 9 bases between the germline ends. CDR3 bases: TGTGCCAGCAGCTTTCCGGAGGGCTACGAGCAGTACTTC. Translated, it gives CASSFPEGYEQYF. Supplemented by reference TRBV7-8 and TRBJ2-7, the full variable domain reads GAGVSQSPRYKVAKRGQDVALRCDPISGHVSLFWYQQALGQGPEFLTYFQNEAQLDKSGLPSDRFFAERPEGSVSTLKIQRTQQEDSAVYLCASSFPEGYEQYFGPGTRLTVT.

V is TRBV6-5 and J is TRBJ2-3; 14 bases are a match to TRBD2. This CDR3 region has 15 residues. V gave up 6 bases and J gave up 4 bases; unmatched junction bases: 3. Germline assignment: CDR1 MNHEY and CDR2 SVGAGI. CDR3: CASSPTSGGADTQYF. The CDR3 coding sequence is TGTGCCAGCAGCCCGACTAGCGGGGGGGCAGATACGCAGTATTTT.

This chain links TRBV19 with TRBJ2-1, with 10 nucleotides matching TRBD2. The CDR3 consists of 16 residues. Losses at the gene ends were 6 bases for V and 5 bases for J; bases not matched to a gene: 10. Germline V gene data show CDR1 as LNHDA and CDR2 as SQIVND (reference sequence). The CDR3 is CASRNLAGERDNEQFF. The CDR3 DNA reads as TGTGCCAGTAGAAATCTAGCGGGGGAACGGGACAATGAGCAGTTCTTC.

The V and J genes are TRBV4-2 and TRBJ2-7; tentatively, D is TRBD2 (6 bases). From germline, CDR1 is LGHNA and CDR2 YNFKEQ. CDR3 length: 14 amino acids. Deletions cut 0 bases from V and 7 bases from J, with 13 bases between. For the CDR3, the DNA is TGTGCCAGCAGCCAAGATCAGGGACTGGGGGAGCAGTACTTC. The encoded protein is CASSQDQGLGEQYF.

The rearrangement joins TRBV7-9 to TRBJ2-3, with TRBD2 matching 7 bases. In germline, CDR1 is SEHNR, CDR2 FQNEAQ (reference sequence). The trim removed 5 bases at V and 0 bases at J, leaving 8 bases unmatched. The CDR3 is 16 residues long. CDR3 DNA sequence: TGTGCCAGCAGCGCGCGCGGGGGTACTAGCACAGATACGCAGTATTTT. This translates into CASSARGGTSTDTQYF.

The count of this clone is one. The genes are TRBV6-5 and TRBJ1-4; 7 positions match TRBD1. The V gene end was trimmed by 5 bases and the J gene end by 7 bases; junction bases not matched to a gene: 7. Germline-derived CDR1 and CDR2 are MNHEY and SVGAGI. The CDR3 is 14 amino acids. DNA for the CDR3: TGTGCCAGCAGTCCACAGGGGTGGGTTGAAAAACTGTTTTTT. As protein: CASSPQGWVEKLFF.

The chain combines TRBV11-2 with TRBJ2-7; a possible D gene is TRBD1 (5 bases). The CDR3 is 14 amino acids. The germline V and J ends were trimmed by 1 base and 4 bases, with 11 bases remaining between them. CDR1 and CDR2 (germline): SGHAT, FQNNGV. This CDR3 reads CASSLGQFQYEQYF. The CDR3 nucleotides read TGTGCCAGCAGCTTAGGACAGTTCCAGTACGAGCAGTACTTC. The full variable domain, in which reference TRBV11-2 and TRBJ2-7 provide the parts outside the CDR3, is EAGVAQSPRYKIIEKRQSVAFWCNPISGHATLYWYQQILGQGPKLLIQFQNNGVVDDSQLPKDRFSAERLKGVDSTLKIQPAKLEDSAVYLCASSLGQFQYEQYFGPGTRLTVT.

The chain recombines TRBV5-6 with TRBJ1-4; 7 nucleotides align to TRBD1. This CDR3 has 15 amino acids. With V trimmed by 4 bases and J by 0 bases, 3 bases remained unmatched. The germline V gene has CDR1 SGHDT and CDR2 YYEEEE. CDR3 DNA: TGTGCCAGCAGCCCCGGACAGGCAACTAATGAAAAACTGTTTTTT. It specifies CASSPGQATNEKLFF.

This sequence joins TRBV5-5 and TRBJ2-7; the match to TRBD2 covers 16 bases. From germline, CDR1 is SGHKS and CDR2 YYEKEE (reference sequence). This CDR3 has 17 residues. V gave up 4 bases and J gave up 7 bases; unmatched junction bases: 11. For the CDR3, the DNA is TGTGCCAGCAGCCCGCCGGGACTAGCGGGGGGGTCGTTGGAGCAGTACTTC. It encodes CASSPPGLAGGSLEQYF. Full variable domain (outside the CDR3, taken from reference TRBV5-5 and TRBJ2-7): DAGVTQSPTHLIKTRGQQVTLRCSPISGHKSVSWYQQVLGQGPQFIFQYYEKEERGRGNFPDRFSARQFPNYSSELNVNALLLGDSALYLCASSPPGLAGGSLEQYFGPGTRLTVT.

The gene calls are TRBV9 and TRBJ2-3; 9 bases agree with TRBD2. Trimming at V came to 3 bases and at J to 0 bases, leaving 8 bases not matched to a gene. There are 17 residues in the CDR3. Per germline, CDR1 SGDLS and CDR2 YYNGEE. CDR3 in amino acids: CASSGSGGFSSTDTQYF. Written as DNA, the CDR3 is TGTGCCAGCAGCGGAAGCGGGGGGTTTTCTAGCACAGATACGCAGTATTTT.

About this clone: Sequence at one end of the junction differs from germline and may be a read error. The V call is TRBV7-9, the J call TRBJ2-7, with a tentative D call TRBD2 (5 bases). Germline CDR1 reads SEHNR; CDR2 reads FQNEAQ (reference sequence). The CDR3 contains 14 residues. The DNA of the CDR3 is TGTGCCAGCAGCCTAGCCTTGTCGAGCGACGAGCAGTACTTC. Translation: CASSLALSSDEQYF.

The chain is built from TRBV5-1 and TRBJ2-1, with 8 positions matching TRBD2. This CDR3 region has 16 residues. CDR1 is SGHRS, CDR2 YFSETQ, per germline. V shed 4 bases, J shed 2 bases, and the junction held 8 bases outside the gene matches. Written as DNA, the CDR3 is TGCGCCAGCAGCCCCTCGAGCGGGGGCCCCTACAATGAGCAGTTCTTC. It encodes CASSPSSGGPYNEQFF.

The V and J genes are TRBV24-1 and TRBJ2-5; 9 bases are a match to TRBD1. The CDR3 length is 15 residues. The V gene's germline CDR1 is KGHDR and CDR2 SFDVKD. J was trimmed by 1 base and V by 3 bases; bases with no gene match: 2. The CDR3 DNA is TGTGCCACCAGTGATGTGGACAGGGGCCAAGAGACCCAGTACTTC. Protein: CATSDVDRGQETQYF.

V usage is TRBV7-6 and J usage is TRBJ1-2, with 12 bases identical to TRBD1. Trimming cost V 1 base and J 5 bases; bases outside gene matches: 11. The CDR3 is 18 residues long. Germline lookup yields CDR1 SGHVS and CDR2 FNYEAQ. CDR3 DNA sequence: TGTGCCAGCAGCTTAGTCTACCGGGACAGGGGGCACTATTATGGCTACACCTTC. Its translation: CASSLVYRDRGHYYGYTF.

CDR3 in amino acids: CSVDRVGEQYF. The CDR3, as DNA: TGCAGCGTTGACAGGGTAGGGGAGCAGTACTTC. The rearrangement uses TRBV29-1 and TRBJ2-7, with D possibly matching TRBD1 (5 bases). Germline loops: CDR1 SQVTM, CDR2 ANQGSEA. V was pared by 3 bases and J by 7 bases, with 10 bases between. This CDR3 region has 11 residues.

The J gene is TRBJ1-2, the V gene TRBV5-6; 9 positions match TRBD1. V lost 1 base, J lost 0 bases, and 4 bases stayed unmatched. This CDR3 is 16 amino acids long. Germline V gene data show CDR1 as SGHDT and CDR2 as YYEEEE. CDR3 sequence: CASSLNRGQSNYGYTF. CDR3 DNA sequence: TGTGCCAGCAGCTTGAACAGGGGGCAGTCTAACTATGGCTACACCTTC.

V gene TRBV2 combines with J gene TRBJ1-1; TRBD1 agrees at 7 bases. The germline V gene encodes CDR1 SNHLY and CDR2 FYNNEI. Losses at the gene ends were 0 bases for V and 11 bases for J; bases not matched to a gene: 6. CDR3 size: 13 residues. In DNA, the CDR3 is TGTGCCAGCAGTGAAGCGGGACAGTTATTGGCTTTCTTT. Residues: CASSEAGQLLAFF.

The rearrangement joins TRBV6-5 to TRBJ1-2, with TRBD1 matching over 9 bases. CDR1 MNHEY and CDR2 SVGAGI come from the germline V gene. There are 13 residues in the CDR3. V shed 2 bases, J shed 6 bases, and the junction held 1 base outside the gene matches. This CDR3 reads CASSYRTGDGYTF. The DNA for the CDR3 is TGTGCCAGCAGTTACCGGACAGGGGATGGCTACACCTTC.